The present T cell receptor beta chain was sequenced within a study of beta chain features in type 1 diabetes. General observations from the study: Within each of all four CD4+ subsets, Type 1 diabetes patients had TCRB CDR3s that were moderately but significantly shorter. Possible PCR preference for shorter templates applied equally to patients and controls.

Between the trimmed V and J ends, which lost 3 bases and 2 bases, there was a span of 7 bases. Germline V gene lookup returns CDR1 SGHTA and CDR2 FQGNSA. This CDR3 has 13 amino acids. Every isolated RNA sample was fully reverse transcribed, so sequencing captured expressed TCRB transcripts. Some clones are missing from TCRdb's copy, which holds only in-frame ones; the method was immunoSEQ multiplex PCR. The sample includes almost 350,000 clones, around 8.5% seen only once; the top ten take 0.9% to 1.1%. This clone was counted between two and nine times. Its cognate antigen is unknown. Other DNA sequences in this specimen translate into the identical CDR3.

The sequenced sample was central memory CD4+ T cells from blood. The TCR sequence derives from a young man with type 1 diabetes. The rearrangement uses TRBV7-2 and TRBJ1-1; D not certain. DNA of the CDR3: TGTGCCAGCAGCTTGGAAGAAAACACTGAAGCTTTCTTT. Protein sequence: CASSLEENTEAFF.